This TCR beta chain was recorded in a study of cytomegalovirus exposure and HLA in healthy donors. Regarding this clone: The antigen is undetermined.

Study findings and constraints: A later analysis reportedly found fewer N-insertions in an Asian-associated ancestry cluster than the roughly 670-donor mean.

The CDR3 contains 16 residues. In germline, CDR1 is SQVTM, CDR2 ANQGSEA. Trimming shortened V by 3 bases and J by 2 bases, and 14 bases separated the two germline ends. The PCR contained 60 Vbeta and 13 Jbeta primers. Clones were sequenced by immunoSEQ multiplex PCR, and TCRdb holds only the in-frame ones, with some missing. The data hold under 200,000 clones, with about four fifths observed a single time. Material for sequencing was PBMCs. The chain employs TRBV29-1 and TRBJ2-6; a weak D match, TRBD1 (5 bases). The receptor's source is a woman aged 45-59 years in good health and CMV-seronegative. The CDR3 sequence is CSVEVFGATGANVLTF. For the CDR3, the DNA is TGCAGCGTTGAGGTGTTTGGGGCTACTGGGGCCAACGTCCTGACTTTC.